These 9 T cell receptor beta chains originate from one sample sequenced in a study of T cells after yellow fever vaccination. TCRdb re-called the 5' RACE reads with MiXCR, one entry per CDR3 protein. The table records more than 300,000 distinct CDR3 sequences, approximately 4% of them present only once. Material: PBMCs, obtained 15 days after the yellow fever booster vaccination. The receptors here all came from a man younger than 35 who received the YFV17D yellow fever vaccine.

This clonotype was seen many times. The genes are TRBV4-1 and TRBJ2-7; tentatively, D is TRBD1 (8 bases). Looked up from germline, CDR1 is MGHRA and CDR2 is YSYEKL. Trimming pared 1 base from V and 2 bases from J, leaving 18 bases between. The CDR3 extends over 17 amino acids. CDR3 sequence (DNA): TGCGCCAGCAGCCAAGCCCCGATACAGGGGGGGGCCTACGAGCAGTACTTC. It yields the protein CASSQAPIQGGAYEQYF.

The chain couples TRBV21-1 to TRBJ2-7; the D call in the table, TRBD2, was not verified against the DNA. TRBV21-1 constitutes a pseudogene. The CDR3 loop spans 17 amino acids. CDR3 sequence reads: CASSKAFGGTPFYEQYV. CDR3 in DNA: TGTGCCAGCAGCAAAGCTTTTGGAGGGACTCCCTTTTACGAGCAGTACGTC.

Many counts were recorded for this clonotype. The V gene is TRBV20-1, the J gene TRBJ2-3; the match to TRBD2 covers 10 bases. CDR1 DFQATT and CDR2 SNEGSKA come from the germline V gene (reference sequence). This CDR3 spans 16 amino acids. J gave up 2 bases and V 6 bases, and 11 bases lay outside the gene matches. The CDR3 nucleotides are TGCAGTGCGATTAAATTAGCGGGGGGCGTCACAGATACGCAGTATTTT. As protein: CSAIKLAGGVTDTQYF.

The chain joins TRBV28 to TRBJ2-3; 7 bases match TRBD2. The CDR3 has 19 amino acids. V shed 5 bases, J shed 0 bases, and the junction held 17 bases outside the gene matches. Germline assignment: CDR1 MDHEN and CDR2 SYDVKM. CDR3 protein: CASSARRTRRLSSTDTQYF. CDR3 DNA sequence: TGTGCCAGCAGTGCCCGTCGGACTAGACGACTCTCTAGCACAGATACGCAGTATTTT.

This clonotype was detected many times. V and J are TRBV6-1 and TRBJ1-3, with D possibly being TRBD1 (6 bases). The CDR3 totals 17 residues. The germline V gene encodes CDR1 MNHNS and CDR2 SASEGT. V was trimmed by 5 bases and J by 4 bases, leaving 21 bases between them. CDR3 region: CASSPRSGVTTGNTIYF. CDR3 DNA: TGTGCCAGCAGTCCACGATCAGGGGTTACAACCGGAAACACCATATATTTT.

This clonotype was seen repeatedly, ten times or more. The V call is TRBV6-5, the J call TRBJ1-3, with TRBD1 identical over 7 bases. The CDR3 covers 15 residues. Unmatched junction bases numbered 5, after V lost 6 bases and J lost 0 bases. CDR1 is MNHEY, CDR2 SVGAGI, per germline. CDR3 nucleotides: TGTGCCAGCAGACTACACAGGGGCTCTGGAAACACCATATATTTT. Encoded protein: CASRLHRGSGNTIYF.

There are a few counts of this clonotype. This chain joins TRBV14 and TRBJ2-2; D is ambiguous. Trimming stripped 2 bases from V and 3 bases from J, with 10 bases between. The CDR3 consists of 15 residues. Germline V gene lookup returns CDR1 SGHDN and CDR2 FVKESK. Here the CDR3 reads CASSQTPYHTGELFF. DNA for the CDR3: TGTGCCAGCAGCCAAACTCCATACCACACCGGGGAGCTGTTTTTT.

This clonotype was seen repeatedly, ten times or more. V usage is TRBV7-9 and J usage is TRBJ2-1; 8 bases map to TRBD2. This CDR3 region has 14 residues. Germline lookup yields CDR1 SEHNR and CDR2 FQNEAQ (reference sequence). Losses at the gene ends were 2 bases for V and 8 bases for J; bases not matched to a gene: 5. The CDR3 reads CASSLSGLAHEQFF. The CDR3 DNA reads as TGTGCCAGCAGCTTAAGCGGACTAGCCCATGAGCAGTTCTTC.

This clonotype has just a few counts. This chain uses TRBV12-3 or TRBV12-4 with TRBJ1-2, with no clear D. The ends were cut back, 5 bases at V and 7 bases at J, with 8 bases in the middle. The CDR3 is made up of 11 amino acids. CDR3 coding DNA: TGTGCCAGCAGTCGGGGTTCTGGCTACACCTTC. Encoded protein: CASSRGSGYTF.